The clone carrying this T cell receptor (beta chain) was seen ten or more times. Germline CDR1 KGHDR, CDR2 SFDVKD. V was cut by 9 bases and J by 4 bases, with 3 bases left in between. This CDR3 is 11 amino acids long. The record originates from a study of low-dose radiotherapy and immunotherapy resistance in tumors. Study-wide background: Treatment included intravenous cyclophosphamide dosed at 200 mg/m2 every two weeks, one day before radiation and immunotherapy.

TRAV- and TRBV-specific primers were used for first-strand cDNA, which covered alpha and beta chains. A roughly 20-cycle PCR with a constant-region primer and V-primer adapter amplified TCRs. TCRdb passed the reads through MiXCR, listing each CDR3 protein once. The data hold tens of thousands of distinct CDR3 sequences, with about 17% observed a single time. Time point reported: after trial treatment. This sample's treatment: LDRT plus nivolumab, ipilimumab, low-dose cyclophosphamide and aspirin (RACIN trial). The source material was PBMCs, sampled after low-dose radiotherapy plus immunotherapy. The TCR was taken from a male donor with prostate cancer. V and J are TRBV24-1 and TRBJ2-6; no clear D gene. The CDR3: CATEGANVLTF. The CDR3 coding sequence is TGTGCCACCGAGGGGGCCAACGTCCTGACTTTC.